These T cell receptor beta chains were read from a single sample in a study of T cell responses to AZD1222 COVID-19 vaccine. Assay: immunoSEQ multiplex PCR; the TCRdb copy retains only in-frame clones and omits some. The sample records around 140,000 clones, around 85% being singletons. The material was peripheral blood, obtained 28 days after the second dose of the MenACWY control vaccine. The receptors here all came from an adult who received the MenACWY meningococcal vaccine as a control. The CDR3 runs from the conserved cysteine through the conserved F or W. Fields, in order: D gene, J gene, clone size, V gene, CDR3 protein, CDR3 DNA. The D gene is left open where the match is weak. Where a row states a size, it is once, few, many or the class of an expanded clone; other rows omit it.

D: -; J: TRBJ1-6; size: few; V: TRBV7-2; CDR3: CASSPTYSPLHF; DNA: TGTGCCAGCAGCCCTACTTACTCACCCCTCCACTTT
D: -; J: TRBJ1-4; size: few; V: TRBV6-2/TRBV6-3; CDR3: CASSYPSAGRREKLFF; DNA: TGTGCCAGCAGTTACCCGTCGGCCGGAAGACGTGAAAAACTGTTTTTT
D: -; J: TRBJ1-4; size: -; V: TRBV4-1; CDR3: CASSQDHNRFNEKLFF; DNA: TGCGCCAGCAGCCAAGATCATAACCGATTTAATGAAAAACTGTTTTTT
D: -; J: TRBJ2-2; size: -; V: TRBV7-3; CDR3: CASSLLVGANTGELFF; DNA: TGTGCCAGCAGCTTATTGGTGGGGGCGAACACCGGGGAGCTGTTTTTT
D: TRBD1; J: TRBJ2-5; size: -; V: TRBV3-1/TRBV3-2; CDR3: CASSPRTSQGRQETQYF; DNA: TGTGCCAGCAGCCCACGCACCTCACAGGGGCGGCAAGAGACCCAGTACTTC
D: -; J: TRBJ1-1; size: -; V: TRBV5-4; CDR3: CASSLVGAWTEAFF; DNA: TGTGCCAGCAGCTTGGTGGGGGCGTGGACTGAAGCTTTCTTT
D: -; J: TRBJ2-1; size: -; V: TRBV13; CDR3: CASSLGLGKFF; DNA: TGTGCCAGCAGCTTAGGCCTGGGGAAGTTCTTC
D: -; J: TRBJ1-6; size: -; V: TRBV11-2; CDR3: CASSLDGTFNSPLHF; DNA: TGTGCCAGCAGCTTAGATGGGACATTTAATTCACCCCTCCACTTT
D: -; J: TRBJ1-1; size: -; V: TRBV6-5; CDR3: CASSYSKGGTEAFF; DNA: TGTGCCAGCAGTTACTCTAAGGGGGGCACTGAAGCTTTCTTT
D: TRBD1; J: TRBJ2-3; size: -; V: TRBV7-2; CDR3: CASSSGQGAGGTDTQYF; DNA: TGTGCCAGCAGCTCCGGACAGGGGGCTGGTGGCACAGATACGCAGTATTTT
D: -; J: TRBJ2-2; size: once; V: TRBV19; CDR3: CASSIPGRTGELFF; DNA: TGTGCCAGTAGTATTCCAGGGAGGACCGGGGAGCTGTTTTTT
D: -; J: TRBJ2-2; size: -; V: TRBV6-5; CDR3: CASSYSKGPGTGELFF; DNA: TGTGCCAGCAGTTACTCGAAGGGCCCAGGGACCGGGGAGCTGTTTTTT
D: -; J: TRBJ2-7; size: few; V: TRBV3-1/TRBV3-2; CDR3: CASSPPFTSRDEQYF; DNA: TGTGCCAGCAGCCCCCCTTTTACCTCTAGGGACGAGCAGTACTTC
D: TRBD1; J: TRBJ1-6; size: -; V: TRBV28; CDR3: CASRGTGSYNSPLHF; DNA: TGTGCCAGCAGGGGGACAGGCTCCTATAATTCACCCCTCCACTTT
D: TRBD1; J: TRBJ2-1; size: few; V: TRBV27; CDR3: CASSLGQGANNEQFF; DNA: TGTGCCAGCAGTTTGGGGCAGGGGGCGAACAATGAGCAGTTCTTC
D: -; J: TRBJ1-2; size: -; V: TRBV24-1; CDR3: CATSRGASASLYGYTF; DNA: TGTGCCACCAGCCGGGGCGCCTCAGCCTCCCTCTATGGCTACACCTTC
D: -; J: TRBJ1-5; size: -; V: TRBV2; CDR3: CASTLGNQPQHF; DNA: TGTGCCAGCACTTTAGGCAATCAGCCCCAGCATTTT
D: TRBD2; J: TRBJ2-3; size: few; V: TRBV10-3; CDR3: CAIAGGFKDTQYF; DNA: TGTGCCATAGCGGGAGGGTTCAAGGATACGCAGTATTTT
D: TRBD1; J: TRBJ1-1; size: -; V: TRBV6-4; CDR3: CASSRQGYTEAFF; DNA: TGTGCCAGCAGTCGACAGGGGTATACTGAAGCTTTCTTT
D: TRBD1; J: TRBJ2-7; size: -; V: TRBV3-1/TRBV3-2; CDR3: CASSQGWTGNEQYF; DNA: TGTGCCAGCAGCCAAGGGTGGACAGGGAACGAGCAGTACTTC
D: TRBD1; J: TRBJ2-5; size: -; V: TRBV5-1; CDR3: CASSWEPPGQGETQYF; DNA: TGCGCCAGCAGCTGGGAGCCACCGGGACAGGGAGAGACCCAGTACTTC
D: -; J: TRBJ2-7; size: -; V: TRBV4-3; CDR3: CASSQDLGDSAYEQYF; DNA: TGCGCCAGCAGCCAAGATCTCGGAGACAGCGCCTACGAGCAGTACTTC